This note documents a single TCR beta chain sequence. These data belong to a study of chronic HIV infection and antiretroviral therapy. Using its own MiXCR run on the 5' RACE reads, TCRdb lists one record per CDR3 protein. The sample lists about 38,000 distinct CDR3 sequences, about 7.4% occurring once. The sequence derives from an adult who had HIV and had not received antiretroviral therapy, or was an uninfected healthy control (not recorded which). What was sequenced was peripheral blood.

CDR3 sequence reads: CAISGLAGSYEQYF. In nucleotides, the CDR3 is TGTGCCATCAGCGGACTAGCGGGAAGCTACGAGCAGTACTTC. The chain couples TRBV10-3 to TRBJ2-7, with TRBD2 matching over 12 bases. V was pared by 6 bases and J by 3 bases, with 3 bases of the junction left unmatched. The germline V gene has CDR1 ENHRY and CDR2 SYGVKD. The CDR3 loop spans 14 amino acids.